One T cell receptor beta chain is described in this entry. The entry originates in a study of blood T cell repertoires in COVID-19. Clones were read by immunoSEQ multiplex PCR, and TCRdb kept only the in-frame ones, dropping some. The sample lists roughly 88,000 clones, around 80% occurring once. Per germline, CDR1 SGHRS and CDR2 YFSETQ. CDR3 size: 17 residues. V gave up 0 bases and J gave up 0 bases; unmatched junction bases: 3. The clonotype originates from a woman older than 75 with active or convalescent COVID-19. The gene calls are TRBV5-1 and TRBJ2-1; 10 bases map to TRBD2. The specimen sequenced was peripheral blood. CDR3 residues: CASSLDPSGSSYNEQFF. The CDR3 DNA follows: TGCGCCAGCAGCTTGGATCCTAGCGGGAGCTCCTACAATGAGCAGTTCTTC.